Each of the 32 T cell receptor beta chains below was sequenced from the same sample in a study of identical twins. Each CDR3 protein is one row after TCRdb ran MiXCR on the 5' RACE reads. Of hundreds of thousands of distinct CDR3 sequences listed, around 5.7% were seen once; the top ten hold 1.5% to 2%. The sample consisted of naive T cells sorted from blood. Every receptor here comes from a man between 18 and 35 years old in good health.

This clonotype was detected ten times or more. The chain uses TRBV10-3 and TRBJ2-1; D not resolved. The V and J ends lost 4 bases and 6 bases respectively, with 7 bases between them. There are 12 residues in the CDR3. CDR1 and CDR2 from the germline V gene are ENHRY and SYGVKD. The CDR3, as DNA: TGTGCCATCAGTGGGGCGAGCAATGAGCAGTTCTTC. This codes for CAISGASNEQFF.

A note on this clonotype: The junction differs from germline at one of its ends, possibly a read error. V gene TRBV5-6 combines with J gene TRBJ2-3; weak D call: TRBD2 (6 bases). The CDR3 spans 15 residues. Germline V gene sequence: CDR1 SGHDT, CDR2 YYEEEE. CDR3 DNA sequence: TGTGCCAGCGGAGGAGGGACCGAACCCGAAGATAGGCAGTATTTT. It specifies CASGGGTEPEDRQYF.

The chain employs TRBV4-2 and TRBJ2-2; D remains ambiguous. Trimming removed 1 base from V and 1 base from J, with 10 bases in between. Germline values: CDR1 LGHNA, CDR2 YNFKEQ. This CDR3 comprises 16 residues. CDR3 protein: CASSQASRLNTGELFF. DNA for the CDR3: TGTGCCAGCAGCCAAGCGAGCAGATTGAACACCGGGGAGCTGTTTTTT.

The CDR3 sequence: CASSSSGSWSYEQYV. CDR3 nucleotides: TGTGCCAGCAGCTCCAGCGGGAGTTGGTCCTACGAGCAGTACGTC. V and J are TRBV11-2 and TRBJ2-7; 8 bases line up with TRBD2. This CDR3 is 15 amino acids long. V lost 4 bases, J lost 1 base, and 6 bases stayed unmatched. Germline CDR1 is SGHAT and CDR2 is FQNNGV.

There are many counts of this clonotype. The CDR3: CSAQPTSGRGNEQFF. The CDR3 DNA is TGCAGTGCTCAACCTACTAGCGGCAGGGGCAATGAGCAGTTCTTC. The chain joins TRBV20-1 to TRBJ2-1, with TRBD2 matching 8 bases. CDR1 and CDR2 from the germline V gene are DFQATT and SNEGSKA (reference sequence). The CDR3 has 15 residues. Trimming took 5 bases from V and 6 from J; bases not matched to a gene: 12.

This clonotype came up a few times. This chain uses TRBV7-9 with TRBJ2-1; D is uncertain. Deletions cut 1 base from V and 8 bases from J, with 6 bases between. The CDR3 extends over 12 amino acids. Germline loops: CDR1 SEHNR, CDR2 FQNEAQ (reference sequence). The CDR3 DNA sequence: TGTGCCAGCAGCTTAGACTGGCATGAGCAGTTCTTC. Its protein product is CASSLDWHEQFF.

This clonotype was recorded many times. This sequence joins TRBV12-3 or TRBV12-4 and TRBJ2-1, with a possible D match to TRBD2 (5 bases). The ends were cut back, 5 bases at V and 6 bases at J, with 14 bases in the middle. The CDR3 covers 14 residues. The CDR3 region has the DNA TGTGCCAGCAGTCTCCTGGGAGCTGCCAATGAGCAGTTCTTC. This translates into CASSLLGAANEQFF.

There are a few counts of this clonotype. The rearrangement joins TRBV6-5 to TRBJ2-6; D call uncertain. The CDR3 loop spans 14 amino acids. The ends were cut back, 2 bases at V and 4 bases at J, with 6 bases in the middle. Per germline, CDR1 MNHEY and CDR2 SVGAGI. CDR3 coding DNA: TGTGCCAGCAGTTACAGGTCAGGGGCCAACGTCCTGACTTTC. This translates into CASSYRSGANVLTF.

This clonotype was recorded at least ten times. The rearrangement joins TRBV12-3 or TRBV12-4 to TRBJ2-7; 10 bases are a match to TRBD1. V lost 5 bases, J lost 3 bases, and 7 bases stayed unmatched. The CDR3 spans 15 residues. This CDR3 reads CASSPRTGGFYEQYF. CDR3 nucleotides: TGTGCCAGCAGTCCACGGACAGGGGGGTTCTACGAGCAGTACTTC.

On this clonotype: Germline is not matched at one junction end, which may reflect a read error. V is TRBV29-1 and J is TRBJ2-1; D is perhaps TRBD1 or TRBD2 (6 bases each). Germline V gene data show CDR1 as SQVTM and CDR2 as ANQGSEA. The CDR3 is made up of 12 amino acids. The CDR3 coding sequence is TGCAGCGGCCGGGACTGGGACAATGAGCAGTTATTC. Translated: CSGRDWDNEQLF.

This clonotype was found a few times. The J gene is TRBJ1-5, the V gene TRBV27, with D perhaps matching TRBD1 (6 bases). The V gene's germline CDR1 is MNHEY and CDR2 SMNVEV (reference sequence). The V gene lost 6 bases and the J gene lost 2 bases, with 11 bases spanning the gap. The CDR3 runs 14 residues. CDR3 DNA sequence: TGTGCCAGCAGACTCGGACAGCGCAATCAGCCCCAGCATTTT. Translating gives CASRLGQRNQPQHF.

This clonotype came up many times. This chain links TRBV4-1 with TRBJ2-1, with 9 bases that match TRBD2. The CDR3 has 16 residues. Germline loops: CDR1 MGHRA, CDR2 YSYEKL. V shed 0 bases, J shed 4 bases, and the junction held 4 bases outside the gene matches. CDR3 nucleotide sequence: TGCGCCAGCAGCCAAGAGGTTACTAGCGGGTACAATGAGCAGTTCTTC. It codes for CASSQEVTSGYNEQFF.

At least ten counts were recorded for this clonotype. The V call is TRBV12-3 or TRBV12-4, the J call TRBJ1-5, with a tentative D call TRBD1 (6 bases). This CDR3 is built from 15 residues. Trimming took 6 bases from V and 0 from J, leaving 12 bases between them. The CDR3 spells CASSKDRYSNQPQHF. The CDR3 DNA reads as TGTGCCAGCAGCAAAGACAGGTATAGCAATCAGCCCCAGCATTTT.

This clonotype was recorded at least ten times. V usage is TRBV5-6 and J usage is TRBJ1-5; D call uncertain. V was cut by 4 bases and J by 7 bases, with 18 bases left in between. The germline CDR1 and CDR2 sequences are SGHDT and YYEEEE. The CDR3 sequence is 15 residues long. CDR3 protein: CASSLSPAVRQPQHF. In DNA, the CDR3 is TGTGCCAGCAGCCTGTCCCCGGCAGTGAGGCAGCCCCAGCATTTT.

CDR3 DNA: TGTGCCAGCAGCCAAGATACAAGCGGGAGCGGCAATGAGCAGTTCTTC. Amino acids: CASSQDTSGSGNEQFF. This sequence joins TRBV4-2 and TRBJ2-1; 8 bases map to TRBD2. The CDR3 sequence is 16 residues long. Germline V gene sequence: CDR1 LGHNA, CDR2 YNFKEQ. The ends lost 0 bases at V and 6 bases at J; junction bases unmatched: 7.

In its sample, this clonotype was seen a few times. V and J are TRBV27 and TRBJ2-3, with D hard to call. Trimming took off 7 bases at V and 0 bases at J, with 20 bases between the two ends. The CDR3 has 17 residues. The germline CDR1 and CDR2 sequences are MNHEY and SMNVEV (reference sequence). Here the CDR3 DNA reads TGTGCCAGCACTGCCATCTACGGACCTTATAGCACAGATACGCAGTATTTT. This sequence encodes CASTAIYGPYSTDTQYF.

This clonotype was detected a few times. J is TRBJ1-5 and V is TRBV19; D might be TRBD1 (6 bases). This CDR3 has 13 amino acids. Germline V gene sequence: CDR1 LNHDA, CDR2 SQIVND (reference sequence). Trimming left V 5 bases short and J 4 bases short, with 9 bases between. CDR3: CASSADRNQPQHF. CDR3 coding DNA: TGTGCCAGTAGTGCCGACAGGAATCAGCCCCAGCATTTT. Complete variable domain (other parts from reference TRBV19 and TRBJ1-5): DGGITQSPKYLFRKEGQNVTLSCEQNLNHDAMYWYRQDPGQGLRLIYYSQIVNDFQKGDIAEGYSVSREKKESFPLTVTSAQKNPTAFYLCASSADRNQPQHFGDGTRLSIL.

This clonotype was recorded many times. The V call is TRBV27, the J call TRBJ2-7, with D unresolved. CDR1 and CDR2 (germline): MNHEY, SMNVEV (reference sequence). With 5 bases removed from V and 3 bases from J, the gap between germline ends came to 20 bases. The CDR3 loop spans 16 amino acids. The CDR3 sequence is CASSPTTVPSDYEQYV. The CDR3 bases are TGTGCCAGCAGTCCGACCACGGTGCCGTCGGACTACGAGCAGTACGTC.

This clonotype was detected ten times or more. The rearrangement joins TRBV20-1 to TRBJ2-1; D unresolved. The V end was cut by 6 bases, the J end by 7 bases, with 10 bases between. Germline loops: CDR1 DFQATT, CDR2 SNEGSKA (reference sequence). This CDR3 has 11 amino acids. The DNA of the CDR3 is TGCAGTGCCACCCCGATGAATGAGCAGTTCTTC. Amino acids: CSATPMNEQFF.

The chain joins TRBV12-3 or TRBV12-4 to TRBJ1-2, with TRBD1 identical over 8 bases. CDR3 length equals 15 residues. Germline trimming cut 5 bases from V and 4 bases from J; bases unmatched to any gene: 9. CDR3 DNA: TGTGCCAGCAGTGAAGTGACAGGGGTGTTCTATGGCTACACCTTC. Translated: CASSEVTGVFYGYTF.

This clonotype was seen many times. The chain couples TRBV12-3 or TRBV12-4 to TRBJ1-1; a weak D match, TRBD1 (6 bases). The CDR3 consists of 14 residues. V was cut by 3 bases and J by 3 bases, with 11 bases left in between. The CDR3 spells CASSFGGLYTEAFF. CDR3 nucleotides: TGTGCCAGCAGTTTCGGGGGGCTGTACACTGAAGCTTTCTTT.

J is TRBJ2-6 and V is TRBV3-1; D not certain. Germline lookup yields CDR1 LGHDT and CDR2 YNNKEL (reference sequence). The CDR3 is 16 amino acids. Trimming left V 0 bases short and J 3 bases short, with 9 bases between. CDR3 sequence reads: CASSQDKPLGANVLTF. CDR3 in DNA: TGTGCCAGCAGCCAAGATAAGCCTCTTGGGGCCAACGTCCTGACTTTC.

There are a few counts of this clonotype. The J gene is TRBJ2-7, the V gene TRBV5-6; D gene uncertain. Trimming removed 4 bases at V and 1 base at J, with 12 bases between. Per germline, CDR1 SGHDT and CDR2 YYEEEE. The CDR3 sequence is 14 residues long. CDR3 residues: CASSPGPASYEQYV. The DNA of the CDR3 is TGTGCCAGCAGCCCTGGCCCTGCTTCCTACGAGCAGTACGTC.

Of note for this clonotype: A much larger clone sits a single nucleotide away, making a read error possible. J is TRBJ2-7 and V is TRBV15, with unresolved D. The germline V and J ends were trimmed by 5 bases and 2 bases, with 10 bases remaining between them. CDR1 and CDR2 from the germline V gene are LNHNV and YYDKDF (reference sequence). CDR3 length equals 13 residues. The CDR3 protein is CATSSQQAYEQYF. The CDR3, as DNA: TGTGCCACCAGCTCACAACAAGCCTACGAGCAGTACTTC.

V is TRBV4-2 and J is TRBJ2-3; TRBD2 agrees at 16 bases. This CDR3 spans 20 amino acids. J lost 3 bases, V lost 1 base, and 10 bases had no gene match. Germline CDR1 LGHNA, CDR2 YNFKEQ. CDR3 nucleotides: TGTGCCAGCAGCCAAGGCAGGGGGACTAGCGGGAGGGCATGGACAGATACGCAGTATTTT. The encoded protein is CASSQGRGTSGRAWTDTQYF.

This clonotype was detected many times. The chain joins TRBV4-3 to TRBJ1-5; 9 nucleotides align to TRBD1. CDR3 size: 15 residues. J lost 4 bases, V lost 0 bases, and 1 base had no gene match. Germline V gene sequence: CDR1 LGHNA, CDR2 YSLEER. CDR3 region: CASSQDGTGNQPQHF. DNA of the CDR3: TGCGCCAGCAGCCAAGACGGGACAGGGAATCAGCCCCAGCATTTT.

This clonotype has just a few counts. This chain joins TRBV7-2 and TRBJ1-2; 7 bases map to TRBD1. V was clipped by 2 bases and J by 6 bases; unmatched bases: 3. CDR1 is SGHTA, CDR2 FQGNSA, per germline. CDR3 length: 13 amino acids. CDR3 nucleotides: TGTGCCAGCAGCTTAAATACAGGGGATGGCTACACCTTC. Its translation is CASSLNTGDGYTF.

This clonotype was counted at least ten times. The CDR3 nucleotides are TGTGCCATCAGTGCCGAACAGGGTTTGTCCCAGCATTTT. Translated: CAISAEQGLSQHF. The chain is built from TRBV10-3 and TRBJ1-5, with D perhaps matching TRBD1 (6 bases). Germline lookup yields CDR1 ENHRY and CDR2 SYGVKD. The CDR3 length is 13 residues. Between the trimmed V and J ends, which lost 4 bases and 11 bases, there was a span of 15 bases.

Ten or more counts support this clonotype. J is TRBJ2-1 and V is TRBV24-1; D uncertain. V lost 2 bases, J lost 2 bases, and 12 bases lay in between. Per germline, CDR1 KGHDR and CDR2 SFDVKD. This CDR3 contains 16 residues. The CDR3, as DNA: TGTGCCACCAGTGATTCGGCCGGTGCCACCTACAATGAGCAGTTCTTC. Its protein product is CATSDSAGATYNEQFF.

A few counts support this clonotype. CDR3 sequence reads: CASRGQAGYEQYV. CDR3 bases: TGTGCCAGCAGAGGACAGGCGGGCTACGAGCAGTACGTC. This chain joins TRBV6-1 and TRBJ2-7, with 7 bases lining up with TRBD1. The CDR3 runs 13 residues. From germline, CDR1 is MNHNS and CDR2 SASEGT. The V gene end was trimmed by 6 bases and the J gene end by 3 bases; junction bases not matched to a gene: 5.

This chain joins TRBV29-1 and TRBJ2-2; D is unresolved. V was pared by 0 bases and J by 6 bases, with 20 bases between. The CDR3 spans 17 residues. Germline lookup yields CDR1 SQVTM and CDR2 ANQGSEA. CDR3 residues: CSVEDLGRPGSAGELFF. DNA for the CDR3: TGCAGCGTTGAAGATTTAGGGCGGCCCGGATCTGCCGGGGAGCTGTTTTTT.

This clonotype has only one observation. V usage is TRBV27 and J usage is TRBJ2-1; D is possibly TRBD2 (6 bases). V was pared by 4 bases and J by 11 bases, with 12 bases between. The V gene's germline CDR1 is MNHEY and CDR2 SMNVEV (reference sequence). CDR3 length: 12 amino acids. The DNA of the CDR3 is TGTGCCAGCAGTTATGGAGGGGAGAAGCAGTTCTTC. Amino acids: CASSYGGEKQFF.